This entry lists 21 T cell receptor beta chains sequenced from one sample in a study of tumor-infiltrating lymphocytes in localized non-small cell lung cancer (dated by TCRdb to 2020 to 2022). The library relied on the immunoSEQ multiplex PCR assay. In its TCRdb copy, this immuneACCESS table keeps in-frame sequences only and misses some clones. Where compared with another copy, unresolved V genes explain less than half of these, and the others have no known cause. This sample lists some 7,800 clones; over 75% were detected once. The ten largest clones capture approximately 5.5% of the sample. The sequenced sample consisted of lung tumor tissue. These receptors all stem from a human donor with non-small cell lung cancer.

This chain uses TRBV25-1 with TRBJ2-2, with 8 bases aligning to TRBD1. The CDR3 is made up of 13 amino acids. Germline CDR1 MGHDK, CDR2 SYGVNS. The ends lost 6 bases at V and 7 bases at J; junction bases unmatched: 4. As DNA, the CDR3 is TGTGCCAGCAGACAGGGGGGTGTCGGGGAGCTGTTTTTT. This translates into CASRQGGVGELFF.

V is TRBV5-1 and J is TRBJ2-7; perhaps TRBD1 as D (5 bases). With 2 bases removed from V and 4 bases from J, the gap between germline ends came to 16 bases. CDR1 is SGHRS and CDR2 is YFSETQ in the germline V gene. The CDR3 runs to 15 residues. CDR3 coding DNA: TGCGCCAGCAGCTTCTTAACTACAGGATCTTACGAGCAGTACTTC. This codes for CASSFLTTGSYEQYF.

This chain joins TRBV7-7 and TRBJ2-5, with a possible D match to TRBD2 (7 bases). The germline CDR1 and CDR2 sequences are SSHAT and FNYEAQ (reference sequence). The CDR3 consists of 15 residues. V lost 5 bases, J lost 4 bases, and 17 bases lay in between. The DNA of the CDR3 is TGTGCCAGCAGCACCGGAGAAGGGGGGGGAGAGACCCAGTACTTC. This codes for CASSTGEGGGETQYF.

The chain joins TRBV15 to TRBJ1-1; 7 bases are shared with TRBD1. The trim removed 1 base at V and 1 base at J, leaving 3 bases unmatched. Germline V gives CDR1 LNHNV, CDR2 YYDKDF (reference sequence). The CDR3 has 15 residues. The CDR3 coding sequence is TGTGCCACCAGCAGAGGCAGACAGGGGAACACTGAAGCTTTCTTT. It is translated as CATSRGRQGNTEAFF.

The rearrangement uses TRBV2 and TRBJ2-2; a weak D match, TRBD2 (6 bases). V was clipped by 7 bases and J by 6 bases, with 18 bases between them. The CDR3 extends over 15 amino acids. Germline V gene sequence: CDR1 SNHLY, CDR2 FYNNEI. CDR3 loop: CASNRDSTIAGELFF. The CDR3 DNA reads TGTGCCAGCAATCGGGACTCCACTATCGCCGGGGAGCTGTTTTTT. Filled out from reference TRBV2 and TRBJ2-2, the complete variable domain reads EPEVTQTPSHQVTQMGQEVILRCVPISNHLYFYWYRQILGQKVEFLVSFYNNEISEKSEIFDDQFSVERPDGSNFTLKIRSTKLEDSAMYFCASNRDSTIAGELFFGEGSRLTVL.

J is TRBJ1-3 and V is TRBV5-6; D gene ambiguous. CDR3 length equals 13 residues. Trimming pared 2 bases from V and 3 bases from J, leaving 6 bases between. The germline V gene has CDR1 SGHDT and CDR2 YYEEEE. CDR3 sequence (DNA): TGTGCCAGCAGCTTATGGAGTGGAAACACCATATATTTT. This sequence encodes CASSLWSGNTIYF. Full variable domain (missing parts from reference TRBV5-6 and TRBJ1-3): DAGVTQSPTHLIKTRGQQVTLRCSPKSGHDTVSWYQQALGQGPQFIFQYYEEEERQRGNFPDRFSGHQFPNYSSELNVNALLLGDSALYLCASSLWSGNTIYFGEGSWLTVV.

The chain carries TRBV16 and TRBJ2-2; TRBD1 agrees at 7 bases. CDR1 and CDR2 from the germline V gene are KGHSY and FQNENV. J gave up 2 bases and V 2 bases, and 5 bases lay outside the gene matches. The CDR3 is made up of 16 amino acids. The CDR3 loop reads CASSQEAGGNTGELFF. The CDR3, as DNA: TGTGCCAGCAGCCAAGAGGCAGGGGGAAACACCGGGGAGCTGTTTTTT.

Here the CDR3 reads CASSQSGIVYEQYF. The CDR3, as DNA: TGTGCCAGCAGCCAGAGCGGGATTGTCTACGAGCAGTACTTC. The J gene is TRBJ2-7, the V gene TRBV7-2, with TRBD2 matching over 7 bases. CDR3 length equals 14 residues. Germline V gene data show CDR1 as SGHTA and CDR2 as FQGNSA. V was clipped by 5 bases and J by 3 bases; unmatched bases: 7.

This clone was counted once. The rearrangement uses TRBV2 and TRBJ2-3; D gene unclear. V was trimmed by 8 bases and J by 2 bases, leaving 5 bases between them. The CDR3 loop spans 11 amino acids. The germline gives CDR1 SNHLY, CDR2 FYNNEI. The CDR3 sequence is CASHLTDTQYF. The DNA of the CDR3 is TGTGCCAGCCACCTCACAGATACGCAGTATTTT.

The CDR3 region has the DNA TGTGCCAGCAGTGTAGCGGGAGGGTTTGGGGCCAACGTCCTGACTTTC. Residues: CASSVAGGFGANVLTF. The chain links TRBV6-1 to TRBJ2-6; 11 positions agree with TRBD2. CDR1 and CDR2 (germline): MNHNS, SASEGT. After removal of 4 bases from V and 3 bases from J, the junction contained 2 bases not matched to a gene. The CDR3 contains 16 residues.

The genes are TRBV5-1 and TRBJ2-3; TRBD2 matches at 12 bases. V lost 0 bases and J lost 4; bases outside the gene matches: 0. Germline V CDR1 and CDR2: SGHRS, YFSETQ. The CDR3 loop spans 15 amino acids. The CDR3 bases are TGCGCCAGCAGCTTGGGACTAGCGGGAGCAGATACGCAGTATTTT. This translates into CASSLGLAGADTQYF.

This clone was counted only a few times. The rearrangement links TRBV30 to TRBJ1-3; unclear D gene. The CDR3 has 12 residues. Trimming shortened V by 4 bases and J by 4 bases, and 8 bases separated the two germline ends. CDR1 and CDR2 (germline): GTSNPN, SVGIG (reference sequence). CDR3 amino acids: CAWKGVGNTIYF. Written as DNA, the CDR3 is TGTGCCTGGAAGGGAGTCGGAAACACCATATATTTT.

The V call is TRBV28, the J call TRBJ2-5, with 11 nucleotides matching TRBD2. Germline V gives CDR1 MDHEN, CDR2 SYDVKM. This CDR3 has 16 amino acids. Trimming took 3 bases from V and 5 from J; bases not matched to a gene: 8. The CDR3: CASSFSPSGRRETQYF. CDR3 coding DNA: TGTGCCAGCAGTTTTTCGCCTAGCGGGAGGAGGGAGACCCAGTACTTC.

V is TRBV4-2 and J is TRBJ1-1; D is unclear. Germline V gives CDR1 LGHNA, CDR2 YNFKEQ. Deletions cut 1 base from V and 3 bases from J, with 15 bases between. The CDR3 contains 16 residues. This chain's CDR3 is CASSQAWGEWDTEAFF. Here the CDR3 DNA reads TGTGCCAGCAGCCAAGCCTGGGGAGAGTGGGACACTGAAGCTTTCTTT.

The chain uses TRBV5-1 and TRBJ2-7, with 9 bases that match TRBD1. The CDR3 contains 15 residues. The trim removed 5 bases at V and 7 bases at J, leaving 13 bases unmatched. Germline assignment: CDR1 SGHRS and CDR2 YFSETQ. The CDR3 sequence: CASRPPGTGFLEQYF. CDR3 sequence (DNA): TGCGCCAGCAGGCCGCCCGGGACAGGGTTCTTAGAGCAGTACTTC.

This clone appeared a few times. V and J are TRBV28 and TRBJ1-1; D ambiguous. Germline assignment: CDR1 MDHEN and CDR2 SYDVKM. Between the trimmed V and J ends, which lost 6 bases and 5 bases, there was a span of 13 bases. This CDR3 spans 13 amino acids. Here the CDR3 reads CASSPTSRTEAFF. As DNA, the CDR3 is TGTGCCAGCAGCCCTACCTCTAGGACTGAAGCTTTCTTT.

The chain employs TRBV18 and TRBJ1-2; 7 positions agree with TRBD1. This CDR3 spans 15 amino acids. The trim removed 4 bases at V and 8 bases at J, leaving 13 bases unmatched. The germline gives CDR1 KGHSH, CDR2 LQKENI. The CDR3 DNA sequence: TGTGCCAGCTCACTGGACAGGACGCCGGGAAGAGGCTACACCTTC. This gives the protein CASSLDRTPGRGYTF. The entire variable domain, with the rest obtained from reference TRBV18 and TRBJ1-2, is as follows: NAGVMQNPRHLVRRRGQEARLRCSPMKGHSHVYWYRQLPEEGLKFMVYLQKENIIDESGMPKERFSAEFPKEGPSILRIQQVVRGDSAAYFCASSLDRTPGRGYTFGSGTRLTVV.

CDR3 amino acids: CASSLTNWGRLFF. As DNA, the CDR3 is TGTGCCAGCAGCTTAACTAATTGGGGGCGTCTGTTTTTT. The chain joins TRBV5-8 to TRBJ1-4, with a weak D call TRBD1 (6 bases). There are 13 residues in the CDR3. Trimming stripped 2 bases from V and 14 bases from J, with 16 bases between. Germline V gives CDR1 SGHTS, CDR2 YDEGEE.

This clone was detected a few times. The chain combines TRBV28 with TRBJ1-2, with TRBD1 matching 7 bases. From germline, CDR1 is MDHEN and CDR2 SYDVKM. The CDR3 sequence is 13 residues long. Losses at the gene ends were 1 base for V and 6 bases for J; bases not matched to a gene: 2. CDR3 amino acids: CASSLSDRDGYTF. The CDR3 DNA follows: TGTGCCAGCAGTTTATCCGACAGGGATGGCTACACCTTC.

This clone was observed a few times. The chain carries TRBV19 and TRBJ2-3; 7 nucleotides align to TRBD2. V lost 7 bases and J lost 2; bases outside the gene matches: 6. This CDR3 is 14 amino acids long. Germline V gives CDR1 LNHDA, CDR2 SQIVND (reference sequence). CDR3 residues: CASNRGGNTDTQYF. The CDR3 region has the DNA TGTGCCAGTAATCGGGGAGGGAACACAGATACGCAGTATTTT.

The chain recombines TRBV6-6 with TRBJ1-5, with 8 bases identical to TRBD1. The CDR3 loop spans 16 amino acids. Germline loops: CDR1 MNHNY, CDR2 SVGAGI (reference sequence). The trim removed 9 bases at V and 0 bases at J, leaving 10 bases unmatched. The CDR3 coding sequence is TGTGCCAGTGGGTTGCCACAGGGGGATAGCAATCAGCCCCAGCATTTT. This codes for CASGLPQGDSNQPQHF.